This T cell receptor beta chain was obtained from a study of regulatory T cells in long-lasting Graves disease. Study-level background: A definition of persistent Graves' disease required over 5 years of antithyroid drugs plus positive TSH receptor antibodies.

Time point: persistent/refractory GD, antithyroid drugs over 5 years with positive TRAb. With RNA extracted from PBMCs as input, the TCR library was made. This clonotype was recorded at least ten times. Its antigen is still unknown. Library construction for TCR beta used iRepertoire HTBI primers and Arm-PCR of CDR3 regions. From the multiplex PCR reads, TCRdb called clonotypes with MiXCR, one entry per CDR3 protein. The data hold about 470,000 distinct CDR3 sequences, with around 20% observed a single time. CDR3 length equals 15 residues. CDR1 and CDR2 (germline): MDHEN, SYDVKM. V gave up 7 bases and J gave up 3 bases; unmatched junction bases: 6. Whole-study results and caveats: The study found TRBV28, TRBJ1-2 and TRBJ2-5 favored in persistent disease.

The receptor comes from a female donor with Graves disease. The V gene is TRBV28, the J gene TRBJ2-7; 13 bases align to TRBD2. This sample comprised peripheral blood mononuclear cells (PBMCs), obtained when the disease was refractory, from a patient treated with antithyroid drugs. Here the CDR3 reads CASIDGTSGIYEQYF. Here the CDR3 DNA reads TGTGCCAGCATTGACGGGACTAGCGGGATCTACGAGCAGTACTTC.